One and the same sample provided the 13 T cell receptor beta chains below, sequenced in a study of glioma-infiltrating T cells. TCR alpha and beta CDR3 regions were amplified from RNA using iRepertoire nested multiplex PCR. Each CDR3 protein is one row after TCRdb ran MiXCR on the multiplex PCR reads. The sample yields roughly 100,000 distinct CDR3 sequences, under 30% seen once. Sequencing input: glioma tissue, nonneoplastic brain tissue, or PBMCs (not recorded which). Receptors were obtained from a human donor with low-grade glioma or glioblastoma, undergoing nonglioma brain surgery, or in good health (not recorded which).

Here the CDR3 reads CASSPQVLEGAPVAGAFF. The DNA of the CDR3 is TGTGCCAGCAGCCCCCAAGTTCTGGAGGGGGCGCCGGTTGCGGGAGCTTTCTTT. The chain carries TRBV7-2 and TRBJ1-1; 7 bases match TRBD1. Trimming cost V 5 bases and J 10 bases; bases outside gene matches: 25. Germline lookup yields CDR1 SGHTA and CDR2 FQGNSA. The CDR3 is 18 amino acids.

The rearrangement uses TRBV5-1 and TRBJ2-1; D is tentatively TRBD1 or TRBD2 (5 bases each). The CDR3 runs to 14 residues. Germline V gene lookup returns CDR1 SGHRS and CDR2 YFSETQ. V lost 7 bases and J lost 2, with 13 bases in between. CDR3 coding DNA: TGCGCCAGCTCTCTCCAGGGACCCTACAATGAGCAGTTCTTC. This encodes CASSLQGPYNEQFF.

Ten or more counts support this clonotype. CDR3 nucleotides: TGTGCCAGCAGTTACACCAGACAAGGATTCTACGAGCAGTACTTC. Encoded protein: CASSYTRQGFYEQYF. V gene TRBV6-2 or TRBV6-3 combines with J gene TRBJ2-7; D gene unclear. The germline V gene has CDR1 MNHEY and CDR2 SVGEGT. The V gene lost 2 bases and the J gene lost 3 bases, with 14 bases spanning the gap. The CDR3 loop spans 15 amino acids.

Concerning this clonotype itself: This may be a read error: a much more frequent sequence differs by one nucleotide. This chain connects TRBV19 to TRBJ1-1; D might be TRBD1 (5 bases). This CDR3 is 14 amino acids long. Germline lookup yields CDR1 LNHDA and CDR2 SQIVND (reference sequence). The CDR3 nucleotides read TGTGCCAGTAGTTGGGGACTCATGAACACTGAAGCTTTATTT. It encodes CASSWGLMNTEALF. The variable domain in full, with the rest retrieved from reference TRBV19 and TRBJ1-1, is DGGITQSPKYLFRKEGQNVTLSCEQNLNHDAMYWYRQDPGQGLRLIYYSQIVNDFQKGDIAEGYSVSREKKESFPLTVTSAQKNPTAFYLCASSWGLMNTEALFGQGTRLTVV.

This clonotype was counted many times. This chain connects TRBV20-1 to TRBJ2-5, with TRBD1 identical over 8 bases. Germline CDR1 and CDR2: DFQATT and SNEGSKA (reference sequence). Trimming cost V 7 bases and J 4 bases; bases outside gene matches: 5. This CDR3 spans 12 amino acids. In DNA form, the CDR3 reads TGCAGTGTATACAGGGGGATAGAGACCCAGTACTTC. Amino acids: CSVYRGIETQYF.

This clonotype appeared many times. The chain employs TRBV4-3 and TRBJ2-3; possibly TRBD1 or TRBD2 for D (6 bases each). Per germline, CDR1 LGHNA and CDR2 YSLEER. V lost 0 bases, J lost 5 bases, and 15 bases lay in between. The CDR3 has 16 amino acids. The CDR3 DNA is TGCGCCAGCAGCCAAGACTGGGGGCAGGAGGGAGATACGCAGTATTTT. It is translated as CASSQDWGQEGDTQYF.

Here the CDR3 DNA reads TGTGCCAGTACCACTCGCGAGGTCTATGGCTACACCTTC. This gives the protein CASTTREVYGYTF. V usage is TRBV19 and J usage is TRBJ1-2, with D unclear. Trimming took off 7 bases at V and 4 bases at J, with 13 bases between the two ends. Germline values: CDR1 LNHDA, CDR2 SQIVND (reference sequence). The length of the CDR3 is 13 residues.

This clonotype was picked up a small number of times. The chain recombines TRBV12-3 or TRBV12-4 with TRBJ2-1; 8 bases align to TRBD1. This CDR3 region has 12 residues. The V gene end was trimmed by 6 bases and the J gene end by 9 bases; junction bases not matched to a gene: 4. The CDR3 here is CASSPGQGEQFF. DNA for the CDR3: TGTGCCAGCAGCCCTGGACAGGGTGAGCAGTTCTTC.

This clonotype has just a few counts. This chain uses TRBV4-1 with TRBJ1-2; D unresolved. Trimming shortened V by 1 base and J by 3 bases, and 3 bases separated the two germline ends. Germline CDR1 is MGHRA and CDR2 is YSYEKL. The CDR3 is made up of 12 amino acids. The CDR3 loop reads CASSQVDYGYTF. The CDR3 bases are TGCGCCAGCAGCCAAGTCGACTATGGCTACACCTTC.

As to this clonotype: It may be a read error: a sequence one base away is much more abundant. The rearrangement links TRBV28 to TRBJ2-3; D gene uncertain. V shed 5 bases and J shed 4 bases, with 16 bases lying between them. Germline loops: CDR1 MDHEN, CDR2 SYDVKM. The CDR3 runs to 15 residues. The DNA of the CDR3 is TGTGCCAGCAGTCTGGGCCCGGTCGGCGCAGATACGCAGTATTTT. Its protein is CASSLGPVGADTQYF.

V is TRBV12-3 or TRBV12-4 and J is TRBJ1-2, with D possibly matching TRBD1 (5 bases). Trimming left V 5 bases short and J 4 bases short, with 11 bases between. The CDR3 is made up of 13 amino acids. The CDR3 DNA sequence: TGTGCCAGCAGTCCCCGACAGACCTATGGCTACACCTTC. Translated, it gives CASSPRQTYGYTF.

This rearrangement joins TRBV20-1 to TRBJ2-1, with TRBD2 as a possible D gene (7 bases). The CDR3 has 15 amino acids. Trimming removed 3 bases at V and 7 bases at J, with 19 bases between. Germline CDR1 is DFQATT and CDR2 is SNEGSKA (reference sequence). The CDR3 loop reads CSASYTGGPGNEQFF. In nucleotides, the CDR3 is TGCAGTGCTAGTTATACCGGGGGGCCGGGGAATGAGCAGTTCTTC.

This clonotype was recorded many times. The rearrangement joins TRBV27 to TRBJ2-3; the D gene could be TRBD1 or TRBD2 (5 bases each). Trimming removed 0 bases from V and 7 bases from J, with 8 bases in between. The CDR3 has 13 residues. Germline V CDR1 and CDR2: MNHEY, SMNVEV (reference sequence). The DNA of the CDR3 is TGTGCCAGCAGTTTATCGTGGGGGAATACGCAGTATTTT. This translates into CASSLSWGNTQYF.